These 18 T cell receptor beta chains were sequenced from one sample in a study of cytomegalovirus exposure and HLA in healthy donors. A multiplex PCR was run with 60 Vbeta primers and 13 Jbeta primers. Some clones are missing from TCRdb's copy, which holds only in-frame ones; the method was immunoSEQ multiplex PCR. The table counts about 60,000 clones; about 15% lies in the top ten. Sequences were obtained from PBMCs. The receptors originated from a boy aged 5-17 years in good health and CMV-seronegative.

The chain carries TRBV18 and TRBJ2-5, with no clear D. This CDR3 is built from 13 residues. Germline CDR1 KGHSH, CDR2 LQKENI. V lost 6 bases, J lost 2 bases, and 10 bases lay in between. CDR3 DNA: TGTGCCAGCTCCCCCTCGCAGCAAGAGACCCAGTACTTC. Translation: CASSPSQQETQYF.

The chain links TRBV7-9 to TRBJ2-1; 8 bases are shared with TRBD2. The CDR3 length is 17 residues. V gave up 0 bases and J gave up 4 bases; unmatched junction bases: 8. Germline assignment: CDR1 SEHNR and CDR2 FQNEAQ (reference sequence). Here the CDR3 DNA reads TGTGCCAGCAGCTTAGCGCGGGCTAGCGGGTTTTACAATGAGCAGTTCTTC. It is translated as CASSLARASGFYNEQFF.

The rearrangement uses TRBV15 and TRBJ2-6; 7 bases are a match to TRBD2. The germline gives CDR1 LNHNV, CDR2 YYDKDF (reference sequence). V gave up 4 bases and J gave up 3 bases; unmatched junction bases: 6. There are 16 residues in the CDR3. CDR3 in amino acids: CATSKAAGVGANVLTF. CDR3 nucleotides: TGTGCCACCAGCAAAGCTGCGGGAGTTGGGGCCAACGTCCTGACTTTC.

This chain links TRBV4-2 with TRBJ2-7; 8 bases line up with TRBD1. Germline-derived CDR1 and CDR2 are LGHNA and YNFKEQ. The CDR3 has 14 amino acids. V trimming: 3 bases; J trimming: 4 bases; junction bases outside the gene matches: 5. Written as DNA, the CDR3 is TGTGCCAGCAGCCAGCGGACAGGGAGTTACGAGCAGTACTTC. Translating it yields CASSQRTGSYEQYF.

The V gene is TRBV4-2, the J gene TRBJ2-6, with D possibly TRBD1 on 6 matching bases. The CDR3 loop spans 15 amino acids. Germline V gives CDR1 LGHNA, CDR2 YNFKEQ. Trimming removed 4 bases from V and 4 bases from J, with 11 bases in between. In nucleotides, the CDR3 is TGTGCCAGCAGCCCTACAGGGTCCGGGGCCAACGTCCTGACTTTC. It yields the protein CASSPTGSGANVLTF.

CDR3 loop: CASSLGTSGIYNEQFF. The CDR3 bases are TGTGCCAGCAGCTTAGGTACTAGCGGGATCTACAATGAGCAGTTCTTC. The chain recombines TRBV7-9 with TRBJ2-1, with 10 positions matching TRBD2. The CDR3 is 16 residues long. CDR1 is SEHNR and CDR2 is FQNEAQ in the germline V gene (reference sequence). V was pared by 1 base and J by 3 bases, with 3 bases of the junction left unmatched.

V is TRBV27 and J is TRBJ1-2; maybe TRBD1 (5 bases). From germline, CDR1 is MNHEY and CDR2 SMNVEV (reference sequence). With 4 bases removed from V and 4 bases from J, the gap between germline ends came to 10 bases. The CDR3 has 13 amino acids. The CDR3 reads CASSSGMAYGYTF. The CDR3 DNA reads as TGTGCCAGCAGTTCAGGGATGGCCTATGGCTACACCTTC.

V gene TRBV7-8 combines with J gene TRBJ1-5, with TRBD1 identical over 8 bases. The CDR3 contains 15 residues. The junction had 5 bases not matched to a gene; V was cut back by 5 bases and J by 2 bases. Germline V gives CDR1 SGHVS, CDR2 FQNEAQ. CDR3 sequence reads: CASSGQGAGNQPQHF. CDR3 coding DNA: TGTGCCAGCAGCGGCCAGGGGGCTGGCAATCAGCCCCAGCATTTT.

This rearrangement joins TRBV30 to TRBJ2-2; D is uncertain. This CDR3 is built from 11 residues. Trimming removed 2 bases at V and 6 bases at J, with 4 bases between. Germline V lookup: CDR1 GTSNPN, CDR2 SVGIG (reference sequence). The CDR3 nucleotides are TGTGCCTGGAGTACTGCCGGGGAGCTGTTTTTT. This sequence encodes CAWSTAGELFF.

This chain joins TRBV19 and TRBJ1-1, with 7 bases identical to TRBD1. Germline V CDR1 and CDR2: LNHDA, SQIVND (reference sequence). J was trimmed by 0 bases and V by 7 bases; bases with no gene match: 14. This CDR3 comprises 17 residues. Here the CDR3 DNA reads TGTGCCAGTATCCCTTGGGGGACAGATGGAATGAACACTGAAGCTTTCTTT. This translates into CASIPWGTDGMNTEAFF.

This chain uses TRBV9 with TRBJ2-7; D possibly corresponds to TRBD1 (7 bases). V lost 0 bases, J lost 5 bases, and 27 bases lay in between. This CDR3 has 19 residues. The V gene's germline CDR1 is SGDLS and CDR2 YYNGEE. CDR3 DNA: TGTGCCAGCAGCGTAGGTAGGCCCTCGGAGGGGGCAGGAAGAAACGAGCAGTACTTC. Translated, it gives CASSVGRPSEGAGRNEQYF.

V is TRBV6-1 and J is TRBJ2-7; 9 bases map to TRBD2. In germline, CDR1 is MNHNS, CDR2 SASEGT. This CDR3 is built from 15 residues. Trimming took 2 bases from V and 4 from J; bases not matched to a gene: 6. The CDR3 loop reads CASSEPGLAKYEQYF. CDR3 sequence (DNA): TGTGCCAGCAGTGAACCGGGACTAGCAAAGTACGAGCAGTACTTC.

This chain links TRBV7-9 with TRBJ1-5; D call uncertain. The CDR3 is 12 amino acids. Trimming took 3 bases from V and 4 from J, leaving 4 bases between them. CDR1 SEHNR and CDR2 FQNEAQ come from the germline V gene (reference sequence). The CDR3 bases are TGTGCCAGCAGCTTCCATAATCAGCCCCAGCATTTT. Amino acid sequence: CASSFHNQPQHF.

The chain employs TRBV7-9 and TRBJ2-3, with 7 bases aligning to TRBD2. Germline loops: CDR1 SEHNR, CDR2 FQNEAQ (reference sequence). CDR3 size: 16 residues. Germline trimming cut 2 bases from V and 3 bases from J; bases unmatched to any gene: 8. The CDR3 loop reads CASSLWGGKETDTQYF. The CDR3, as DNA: TGTGCCAGCAGCTTATGGGGGGGGAAGGAGACAGATACGCAGTATTTT.

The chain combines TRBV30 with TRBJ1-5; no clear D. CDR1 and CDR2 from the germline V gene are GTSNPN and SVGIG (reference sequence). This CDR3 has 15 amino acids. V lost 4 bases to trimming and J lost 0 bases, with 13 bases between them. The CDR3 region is CAWTPGTYSNQPQHF. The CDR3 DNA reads TGTGCCTGGACCCCGGGAACATATAGCAATCAGCCCCAGCATTTT.

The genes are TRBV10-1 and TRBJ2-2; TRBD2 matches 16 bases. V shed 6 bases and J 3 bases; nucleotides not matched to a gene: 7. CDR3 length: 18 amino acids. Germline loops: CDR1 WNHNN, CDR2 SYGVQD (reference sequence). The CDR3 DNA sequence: TGCGCCAGCAGCCGAGGGACTAGCGGGGGGGCGTACACCGGGGAGCTGTTTTTT. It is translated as CASSRGTSGGAYTGELFF.

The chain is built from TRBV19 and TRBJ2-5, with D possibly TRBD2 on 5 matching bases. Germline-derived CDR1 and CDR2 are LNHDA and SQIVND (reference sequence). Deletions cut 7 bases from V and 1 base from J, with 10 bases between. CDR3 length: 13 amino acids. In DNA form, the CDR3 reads TGTGCCAGTACGGGCGGACTCCAAGAGACCCAGTACTTC. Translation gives CASTGGLQETQYF.

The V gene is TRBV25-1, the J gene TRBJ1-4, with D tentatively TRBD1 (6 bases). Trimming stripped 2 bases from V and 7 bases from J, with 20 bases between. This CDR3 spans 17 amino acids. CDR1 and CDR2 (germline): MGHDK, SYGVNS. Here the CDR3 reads CASSEPGAGVPGEKLFF. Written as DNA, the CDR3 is TGTGCCAGCAGTGAACCCGGGGCAGGGGTACCAGGTGAAAAACTGTTTTTT.